The following is a T cell receptor beta chain sequence with its context. The data originate from a study of shared clonotypes between healthy human individuals. V gave up 5 bases and J gave up 5 bases; unmatched junction bases: 6. Germline values: CDR1 SEHNR, CDR2 FQNEAQ (reference sequence). The CDR3 is made up of 15 amino acids. CD45RO-negative, CCR7-selected cells formed the naive CD8 fraction, which excluded terminally differentiated effector memory CD45RA+ cells. Donors had no recently reported acute infections or vaccinations and were HIV-negative. Method: immunoSEQ multiplex PCR; TCRdb's copy keeps in-frame clones and lacks some. The table shows hundreds of thousands of clones, with 85% to 95% occurring only once.

The sequence derives from a woman in her 30s in good health. V usage is TRBV7-9 and J usage is TRBJ1-5, with TRBD1 identical over 10 bases. Sequencing used naive CD8+ T cells sorted from blood. In nucleotides, the CDR3 is TGTGCCAGCAGCGTGACAGGGGGCGCGGATCAGCCCCAGCATTTT. Translated: CASSVTGGADQPQHF.